The source of this T cell receptor (beta chain) is a study of cytomegalovirus exposure and HLA in healthy donors. PCR employed 60 Vbeta and 13 Jbeta primers. Sequencing used immunoSEQ multiplex PCR; TCRdb keeps in-frame clones, though not all of them. The repertoire holds approximately 220,000 clones, with roughly 83% as singletons. Study-wide points: Common viral pathogens seemed, in a later analysis, to connect with several of the most significant clusters.

The V and J ends lost 11 bases and 5 bases, in that order; junction bases with no gene match: 4. The CDR3 is made up of 11 amino acids. Germline CDR1 and CDR2: MNHNS and SASEGT. About this clone itself: What it binds is not known.

The specimen was PBMCs. The TCR originated in a boy younger than 10 in good health and CMV-seronegative. The rearrangement joins TRBV6-1 to TRBJ2-7, with 9 bases identical to TRBD1. CDR3 nucleotides: TGTGCCGGCGGACAGGGGAACGAGCAGTACTTC. It is translated as CAGGQGNEQYF.